The rows below give T cell receptor beta chains drawn from one sample of a study of T cells in Graves' hyperthyroidism and ophthalmopathy. TCRdb re-derived calls from the multiplex PCR reads in MiXCR, one entry per CDR3 protein. The repertoire has 750,000 to 900,000 distinct CDR3 sequences, 38% of them found once; the top ten carry about 9%. Sample: blood. Receptor source: a man younger than 35 with Graves' hyperthyroidism. The CDR3 runs from the conserved cysteine through the conserved F or W.

TRBV29-1 CSPGQGVYEQYF
TRBV7-6 CASTNYPANTGELFF
TRBV24-1 CATSDSGATTQHF
TRBV5-1 CASSLALVDGYTF
TRBV2 CASSSDFSQVDEQYF
TRBV29-1 CSALSRGWTGELFF
TRBV5-4 CASSPWGLIANTEAFF
TRBV12-3/TRBV12-4 CASLGGPGANTGELFF
TRBV7-9 CASSHGDVVAWEQYF
TRBV29-1 CSVPRETEAFF
TRBV10-3 CAISSGTGVQETQYF
TRBV29-1 CSVGMPLGPYTGELFF
TRBV11-2 CASSSGTGDNEQYF
TRBV6-2/TRBV6-3 CASSYDAGYEQYF
TRBV7-9 CASSLSAGGEQYF
TRBV12-3/TRBV12-4 CASSLSGRLAEAFF
TRBV2 CASSEQDGGTEAFF
TRBV10-2 CASSRGQGGAEKLFF
TRBV4-1 CASSPGSLWETQYF
TRBV7-8 CASSYDSPQPQHF
TRBV6-2/TRBV6-3 CASMSWAKPLHF
TRBV7-6 CASSLGGGRARTDTQYF
TRBV7-2 CASSPRGVGNTIYF
TRBV2 CASSDDSLATNEKLFF
TRBV9 CASSVSGANVLTF
TRBV19 CASRGSAQETQYF
TRBV24-1 CATSDGAGQQGFAEAFF
TRBV7-9 CASSLGAGGLYEQYF
TRBV29-1 CSEAGASSYNSPLHF
TRBV20-1 CSAMGRPPHEQYF
TRBV29-1 CSVEEGQTPFGYTF
TRBV19 CASSTGTSTNEKLFF
TRBV5-1 CASSPDRIYGYTF
TRBV27 CARPQVCEAFF
TRBV19 CASSIGGGETFF
TRBV13 CASSYSRGSQETQYF
TRBV10-3 CATRTDGEKLFF
TRBV20-1 CSAPSARGEYGYTF
TRBV7-3 CASSQGGEVAEAFF
TRBV28 CASSFQGATNEKLFF
TRBV29-1 CSVEHLYEQYF
TRBV2 CASRGQGGEQYF
TRBV20-1 CSARPRKGASTEAFF
TRBV19 CASKSGSSYNSPLHF
TRBV4-1 CASSLGLGDYEQYF
TRBV20-1 CSARGGGAFSGNTIYF
TRBV10-3 CATGTGALDQHF
TRBV29-1 CSVVGGSMDTEAF
TRBV7-9 CASSWRGEQYF
TRBV3-1 CASSHGQLGNEQYF
TRBV7-9 CASSESTGPGELFF
TRBV10-3 CASSEVRRYGYTF
TRBV9 CASSLLAGGNEQFF
TRBV29-1 CSVDEGGDTEAFF
TRBV7-6 CPPGASSYEQYF
TRBV20-1 CSARGPRTSGPYEQYF
TRBV7-6 CASSLGKRTYYEQYF
TRBV7-2 CASSQGAGYSGANVLTF